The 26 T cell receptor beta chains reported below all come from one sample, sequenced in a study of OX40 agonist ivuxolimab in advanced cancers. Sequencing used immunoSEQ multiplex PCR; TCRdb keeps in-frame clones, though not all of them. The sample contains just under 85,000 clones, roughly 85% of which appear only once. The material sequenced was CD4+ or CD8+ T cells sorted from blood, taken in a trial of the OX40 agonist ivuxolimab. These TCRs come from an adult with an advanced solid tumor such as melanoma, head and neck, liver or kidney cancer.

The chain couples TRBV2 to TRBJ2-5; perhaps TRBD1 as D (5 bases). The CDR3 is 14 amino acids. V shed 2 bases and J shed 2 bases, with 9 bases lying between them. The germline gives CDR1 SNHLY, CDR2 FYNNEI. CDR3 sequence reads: CASSERGSQETQYF. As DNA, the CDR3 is TGTGCCAGCAGTGAAAGGGGATCTCAAGAGACCCAGTACTTC.

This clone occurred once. The CDR3: CSALGDTQNYGYTF. The CDR3, as DNA: TGCAGCGCCCTAGGGGACACTCAAAACTATGGCTACACCTTC. This chain connects TRBV29-1 to TRBJ1-2; D is perhaps TRBD1 (6 bases). The germline CDR1 and CDR2 sequences are SQVTM and ANQGSEA. This CDR3 comprises 14 residues. The V and J ends lost 7 bases and 2 bases respectively, with 17 bases between them.

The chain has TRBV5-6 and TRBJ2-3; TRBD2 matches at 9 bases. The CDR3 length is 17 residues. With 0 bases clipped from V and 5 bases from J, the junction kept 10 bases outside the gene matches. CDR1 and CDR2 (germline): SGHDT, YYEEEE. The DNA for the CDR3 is TGTGCCAGCAGCTTGGGAGCGGGGGGCTTCGCCGTAGATACGCAGTATTTT. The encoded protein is CASSLGAGGFAVDTQYF.

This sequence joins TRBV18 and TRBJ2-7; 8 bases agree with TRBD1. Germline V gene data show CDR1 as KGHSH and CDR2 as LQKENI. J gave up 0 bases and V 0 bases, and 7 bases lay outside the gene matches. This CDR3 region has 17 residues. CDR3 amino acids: CASSPPLGGQASYEQYF. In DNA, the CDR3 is TGTGCCAGCTCACCACCGTTAGGGGGACAGGCCTCCTACGAGCAGTACTTC.

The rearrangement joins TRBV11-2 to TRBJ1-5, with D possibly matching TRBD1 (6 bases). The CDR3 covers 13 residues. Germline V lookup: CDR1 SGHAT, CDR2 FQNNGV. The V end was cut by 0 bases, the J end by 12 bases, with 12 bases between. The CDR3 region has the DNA TGTGCCAGCAGCTTAGATAGGCAGGGGAGCCAGCATTTT. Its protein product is CASSLDRQGSQHF.

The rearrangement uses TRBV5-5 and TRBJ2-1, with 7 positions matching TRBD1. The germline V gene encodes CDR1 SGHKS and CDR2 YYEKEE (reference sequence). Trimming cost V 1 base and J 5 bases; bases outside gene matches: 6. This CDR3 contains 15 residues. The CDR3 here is CASSLLRDRNNEQFF. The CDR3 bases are TGTGCCAGCAGCTTGCTTCGGGACAGAAACAATGAGCAGTTCTTC. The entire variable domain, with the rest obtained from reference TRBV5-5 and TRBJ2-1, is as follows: DAGVTQSPTHLIKTRGQQVTLRCSPISGHKSVSWYQQVLGQGPQFIFQYYEKEERGRGNFPDRFSARQFPNYSSELNVNALLLGDSALYLCASSLLRDRNNEQFFGPGTRLTVL.

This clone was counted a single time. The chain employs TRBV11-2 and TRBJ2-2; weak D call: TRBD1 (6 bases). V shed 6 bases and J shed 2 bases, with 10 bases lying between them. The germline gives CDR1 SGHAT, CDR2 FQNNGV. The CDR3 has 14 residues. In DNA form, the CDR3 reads TGTGCCAGCAGAAAGGACAGTAACACCGGGGAGCTGTTTTTT. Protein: CASRKDSNTGELFF.

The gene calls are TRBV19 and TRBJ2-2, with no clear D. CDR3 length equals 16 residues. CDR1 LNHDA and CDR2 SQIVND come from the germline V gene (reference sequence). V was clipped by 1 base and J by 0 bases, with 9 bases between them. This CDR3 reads CASSIVSGANTGELFF. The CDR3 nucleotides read TGTGCCAGTAGTATAGTCTCAGGAGCGAACACCGGGGAGCTGTTTTTT.

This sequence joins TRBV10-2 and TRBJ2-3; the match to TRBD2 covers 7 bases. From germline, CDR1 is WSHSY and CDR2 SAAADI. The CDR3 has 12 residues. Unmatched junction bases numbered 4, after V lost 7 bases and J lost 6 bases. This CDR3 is CASTSGGDTQYF. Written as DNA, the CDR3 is TGCGCCAGCACCTCCGGGGGGGATACGCAGTATTTT.

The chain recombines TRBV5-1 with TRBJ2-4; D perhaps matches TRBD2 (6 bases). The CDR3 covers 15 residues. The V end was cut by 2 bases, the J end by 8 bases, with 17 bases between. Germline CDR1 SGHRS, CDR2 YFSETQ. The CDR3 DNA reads TGCGCCAGCAGCTTCTCGGCGGGGCTGGGGGACATTCAGTACTTC. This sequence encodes CASSFSAGLGDIQYF.

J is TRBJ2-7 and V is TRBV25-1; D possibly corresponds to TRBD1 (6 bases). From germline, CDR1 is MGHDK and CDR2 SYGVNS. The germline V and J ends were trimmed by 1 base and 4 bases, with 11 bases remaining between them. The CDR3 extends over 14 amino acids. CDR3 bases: TGTGCCAGCAGTGAATTTGGGGACAAATACGAGCAGTACTTC. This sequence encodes CASSEFGDKYEQYF.

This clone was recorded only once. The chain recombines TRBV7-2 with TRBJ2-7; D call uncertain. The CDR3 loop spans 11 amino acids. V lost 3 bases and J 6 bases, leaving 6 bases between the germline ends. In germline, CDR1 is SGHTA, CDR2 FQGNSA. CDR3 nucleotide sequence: TGTGCCAGCAGCTTGTCGTCCGAGCAGTACTTC. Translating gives CASSLSSEQYF. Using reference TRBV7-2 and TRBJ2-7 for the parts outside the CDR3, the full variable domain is GAGVSQSPSNKVTEKGKDVELRCDPISGHTALYWYRQSLGQGLEFLIYFQGNSAPDKSGLPSDRFSAERTGGSVSTLTIQRTQQEDSAVYLCASSLSSEQYFGPGTRLTVT.

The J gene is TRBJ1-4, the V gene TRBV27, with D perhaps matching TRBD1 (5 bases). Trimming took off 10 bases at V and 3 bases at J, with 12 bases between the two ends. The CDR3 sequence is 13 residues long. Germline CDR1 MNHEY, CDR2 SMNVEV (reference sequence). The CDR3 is CATRLGANEKLFF. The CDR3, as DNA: TGTGCCACCCGCCTGGGGGCTAATGAAAAACTGTTTTTT.

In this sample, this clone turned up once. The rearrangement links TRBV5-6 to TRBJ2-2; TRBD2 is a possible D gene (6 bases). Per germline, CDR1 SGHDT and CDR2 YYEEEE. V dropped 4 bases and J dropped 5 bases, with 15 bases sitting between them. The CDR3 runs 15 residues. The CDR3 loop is CASSPRWGVTGELFF. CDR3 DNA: TGTGCCAGCAGCCCCCGGTGGGGGGTTACCGGGGAGCTGTTTTTT.

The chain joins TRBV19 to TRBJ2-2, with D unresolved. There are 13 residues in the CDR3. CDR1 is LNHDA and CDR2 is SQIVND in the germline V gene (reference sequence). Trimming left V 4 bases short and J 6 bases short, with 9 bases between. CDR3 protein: CASSTQPPGELFF. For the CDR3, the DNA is TGTGCCAGTAGTACCCAACCGCCCGGGGAGCTGTTTTTT. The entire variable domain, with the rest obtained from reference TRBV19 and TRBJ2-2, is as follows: DGGITQSPKYLFRKEGQNVTLSCEQNLNHDAMYWYRQDPGQGLRLIYYSQIVNDFQKGDIAEGYSVSREKKESFPLTVTSAQKNPTAFYLCASSTQPPGELFFGEGSRLTVL.

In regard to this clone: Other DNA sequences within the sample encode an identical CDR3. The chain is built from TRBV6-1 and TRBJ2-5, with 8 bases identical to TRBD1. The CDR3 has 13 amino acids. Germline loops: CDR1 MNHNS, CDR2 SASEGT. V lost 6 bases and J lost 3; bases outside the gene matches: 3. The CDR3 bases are TGTGCCAGCAGCCGACAGGGGAAAGAGACCCAGTACTTC. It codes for CASSRQGKETQYF.

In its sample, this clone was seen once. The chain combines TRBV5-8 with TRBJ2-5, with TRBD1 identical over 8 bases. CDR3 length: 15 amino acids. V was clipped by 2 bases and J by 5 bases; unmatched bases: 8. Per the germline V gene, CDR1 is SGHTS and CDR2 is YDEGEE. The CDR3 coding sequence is TGTGCCAGCAGCTTCAGGGGACAGGTCCAGGAGACCCAGTACTTC. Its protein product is CASSFRGQVQETQYF.

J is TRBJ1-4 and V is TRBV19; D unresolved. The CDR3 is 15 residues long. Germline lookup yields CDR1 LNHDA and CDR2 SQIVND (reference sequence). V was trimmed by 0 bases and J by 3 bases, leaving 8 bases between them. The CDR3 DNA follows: TGTGCCAGTAGTATAGATCGCCGATCTAATGAAAAACTGTTTTTT. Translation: CASSIDRRSNEKLFF.

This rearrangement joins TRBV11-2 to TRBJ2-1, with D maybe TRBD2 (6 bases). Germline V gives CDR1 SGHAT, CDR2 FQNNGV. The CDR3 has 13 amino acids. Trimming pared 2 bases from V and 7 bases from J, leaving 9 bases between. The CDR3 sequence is CASSLSSGNEQFF. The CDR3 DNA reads TGTGCCAGCAGCTTAAGTAGCGGTAATGAGCAGTTCTTC.

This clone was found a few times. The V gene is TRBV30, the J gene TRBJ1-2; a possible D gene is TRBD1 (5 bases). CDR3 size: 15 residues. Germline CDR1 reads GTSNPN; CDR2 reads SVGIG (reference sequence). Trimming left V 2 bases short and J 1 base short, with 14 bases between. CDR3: CAWSPQGLSNYGYTF. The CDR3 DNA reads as TGTGCCTGGAGTCCCCAGGGCCTGAGTAACTATGGCTACACCTTC.

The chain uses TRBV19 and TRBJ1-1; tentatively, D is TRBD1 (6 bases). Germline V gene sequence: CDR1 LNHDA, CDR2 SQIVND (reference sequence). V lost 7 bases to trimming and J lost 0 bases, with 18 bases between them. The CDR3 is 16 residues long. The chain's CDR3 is CASKSPPGVMNTEAFF. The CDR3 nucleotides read TGTGCCAGTAAGTCCCCACCAGGGGTAATGAACACTGAAGCTTTCTTT.

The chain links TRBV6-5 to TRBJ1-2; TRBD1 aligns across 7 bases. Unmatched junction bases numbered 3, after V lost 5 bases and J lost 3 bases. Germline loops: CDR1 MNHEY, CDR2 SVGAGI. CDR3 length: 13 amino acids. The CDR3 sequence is CASSPQGDYGYTF. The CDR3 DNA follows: TGTGCCAGCAGTCCCCAGGGGGACTATGGCTACACCTTC.

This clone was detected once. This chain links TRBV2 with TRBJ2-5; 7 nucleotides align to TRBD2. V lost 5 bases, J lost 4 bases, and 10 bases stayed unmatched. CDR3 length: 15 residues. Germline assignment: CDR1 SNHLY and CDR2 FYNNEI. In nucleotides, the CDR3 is TGTGCCAGCAGTTCCCGGGGGGAGCCTTCAGAGACCCAGTACTTC. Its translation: CASSSRGEPSETQYF. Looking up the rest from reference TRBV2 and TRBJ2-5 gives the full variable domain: EPEVTQTPSHQVTQMGQEVILRCVPISNHLYFYWYRQILGQKVEFLVSFYNNEISEKSEIFDDQFSVERPDGSNFTLKIRSTKLEDSAMYFCASSSRGEPSETQYFGPGTRLLVL.

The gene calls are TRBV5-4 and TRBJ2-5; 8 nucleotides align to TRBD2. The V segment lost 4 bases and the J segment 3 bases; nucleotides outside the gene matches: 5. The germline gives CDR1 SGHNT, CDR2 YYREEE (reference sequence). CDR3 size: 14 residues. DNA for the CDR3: TGTGCCAGCAGCGCTCGGGGGGGCAAAGAGACCCAGTACTTC. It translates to CASSARGGKETQYF.

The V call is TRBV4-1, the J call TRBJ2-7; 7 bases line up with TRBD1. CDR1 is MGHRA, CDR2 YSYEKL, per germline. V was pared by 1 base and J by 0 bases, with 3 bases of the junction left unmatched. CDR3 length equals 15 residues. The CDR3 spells CASSQGQGPSYEQYF. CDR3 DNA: TGCGCCAGCAGCCAAGGACAGGGACCCTCCTACGAGCAGTACTTC.

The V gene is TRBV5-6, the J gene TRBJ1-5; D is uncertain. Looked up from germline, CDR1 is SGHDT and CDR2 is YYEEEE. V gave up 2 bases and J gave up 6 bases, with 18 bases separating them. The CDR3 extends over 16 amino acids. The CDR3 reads CASSFMRLRDSQPQHF. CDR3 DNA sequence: TGTGCCAGCAGCTTTATGAGGCTGAGGGATAGTCAGCCCCAGCATTTT.